This T cell receptor (beta chain) was observed in a study of T cells expressing NK-cell markers. Across the whole study: Beta-chain profiling covered CD3+CD56+NKG2C+, CD3+CD56+NKG2C- and CD3+CD56-NKG2C+ sorted subsets. Seven of the eight sequenced donors were HCMV-seropositive; one was seronegative.

Germline V gene sequence: CDR1 KGHSH, CDR2 LQKENI. This CDR3 has 14 residues. TCRdb re-called the 5' RACE reads; every CDR3 protein appears as one record, without DNA. The sample includes 400,000 to 450,000 distinct CDR3 sequences. Turning to this clonotype: The antigen remains unidentified.

Study findings and constraints: Questions lingered over whether expanded NKG2C+ T cell clones were HCMV-specific. Dominant NKG2C+ clonotype frequencies of roughly 1.0-7.0% of CD8+ T cells were measured in about 6 donors.

The TCR sequence derives from a woman between 18 and 69 years old in good health. This chain joins TRBV18 and TRBJ2-3; absent DNA, TCRdb's TRBD1 call cannot be checked. Sequenced: blood T cells: a sorted CD56 or NKG2C T cell subset, CD4+ or CD8+ T cells, or bulk PBMC T cells (not recorded which). CDR3 residues: CASSPPTGGDTQYF.